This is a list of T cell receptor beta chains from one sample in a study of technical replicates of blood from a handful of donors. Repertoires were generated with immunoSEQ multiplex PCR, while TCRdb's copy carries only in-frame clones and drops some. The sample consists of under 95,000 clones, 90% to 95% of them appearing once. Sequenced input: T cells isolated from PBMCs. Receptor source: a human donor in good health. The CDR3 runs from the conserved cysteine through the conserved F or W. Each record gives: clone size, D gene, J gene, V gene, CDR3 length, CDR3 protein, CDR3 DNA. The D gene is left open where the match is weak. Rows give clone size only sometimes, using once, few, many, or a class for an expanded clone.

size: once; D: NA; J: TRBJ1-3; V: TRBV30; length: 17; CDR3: CAWSGLGEGGPGNTIYF; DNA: TGTGCCTGGAGTGGCCTGGGGGAGGGGGGCCCTGGAAACACCATATATTTT
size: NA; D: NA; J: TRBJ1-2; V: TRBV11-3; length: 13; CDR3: CASSLQGVEPYTF; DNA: TGTGCCAGCAGCTTACAGGGCGTCGAACCTTACACCTTC
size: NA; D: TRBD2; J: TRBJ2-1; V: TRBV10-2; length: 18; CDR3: CASGPLAGGPRTYNEQFF; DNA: TGCGCCAGCGGCCCACTAGCGGGAGGGCCGAGGACCTACAATGAGCAGTTCTTC
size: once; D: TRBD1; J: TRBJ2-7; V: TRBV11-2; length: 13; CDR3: CASSPGQNYEQYF; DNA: TGTGCCAGCAGCCCGGGACAGAACTACGAGCAGTACTTC
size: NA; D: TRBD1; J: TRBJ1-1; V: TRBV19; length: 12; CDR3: CASSPRDSKAFF; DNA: TGTGCCAGTAGTCCCCGGGACAGTAAAGCTTTCTTT
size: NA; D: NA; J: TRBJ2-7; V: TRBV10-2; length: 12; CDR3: CASRDIGYEQYF; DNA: TGCGCCAGCCGGGACATAGGCTACGAGCAGTACTTC
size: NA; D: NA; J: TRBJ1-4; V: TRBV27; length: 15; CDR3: CASSSFYRSDEKLFF; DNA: TGTGCCAGCAGTTCATTTTACAGGAGCGATGAAAAACTGTTTTTT
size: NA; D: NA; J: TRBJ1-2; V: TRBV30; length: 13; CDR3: CALASGGPYGYTF; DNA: TGTGCCTTGGCGTCCGGTGGGCCCTATGGCTACACCTTC
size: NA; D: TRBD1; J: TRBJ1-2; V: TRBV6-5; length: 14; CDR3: CASSPGQASYGYTF; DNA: TGTGCCAGCAGTCCGGGACAGGCGAGCTATGGCTACACCTTC
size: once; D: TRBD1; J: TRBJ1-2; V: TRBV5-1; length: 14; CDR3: CASSWDRENYGYTF; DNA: TGCGCCAGCAGCTGGGACAGGGAGAACTATGGCTACACCTTC
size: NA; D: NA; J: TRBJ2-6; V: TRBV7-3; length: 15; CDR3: CASSHYTSGANVLTF; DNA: TGTGCCAGCAGCCATTATACTTCTGGGGCCAACGTCCTGACTTTC
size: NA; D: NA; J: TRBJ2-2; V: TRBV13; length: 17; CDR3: CASSLPPNPQNTGELFF; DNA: TGTGCCAGCAGCTTACCGCCTAATCCTCAGAACACCGGGGAGCTGTTTTTT
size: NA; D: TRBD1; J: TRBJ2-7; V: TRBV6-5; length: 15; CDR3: CASRLPRDRGYEQYF; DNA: TGTGCCAGCAGACTACCCCGGGACAGGGGGTACGAGCAGTACTTC
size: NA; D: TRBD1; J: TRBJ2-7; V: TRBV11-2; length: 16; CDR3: CASSSAQDREPYEQYF; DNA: TGTGCCAGCAGCTCTGCCCAGGACAGGGAGCCCTACGAGCAGTACTTC
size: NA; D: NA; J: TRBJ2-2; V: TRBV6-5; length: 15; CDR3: CASSSPGSGYGELFF; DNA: TGTGCCAGCAGTTCCCCTGGGAGCGGGTACGGGGAGCTGTTTTTT
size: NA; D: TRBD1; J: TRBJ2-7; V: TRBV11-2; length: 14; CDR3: CASSEDRVGYEQYF; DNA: TGTGCCAGCAGCGAAGACAGGGTGGGATACGAGCAGTACTTC
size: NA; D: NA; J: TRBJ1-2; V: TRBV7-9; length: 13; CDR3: CASSLKSGGGYTF; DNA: TGTGCCAGCAGCTTAAAGTCAGGAGGAGGCTACACCTTC
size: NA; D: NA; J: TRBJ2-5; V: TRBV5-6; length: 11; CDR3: CASSFSETQYF; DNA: TGTGCCAGCAGCTTTTCTGAGACCCAGTACTTC
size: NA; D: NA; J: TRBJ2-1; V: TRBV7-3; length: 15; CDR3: CASSSADREGNEQFF; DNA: TGTGCCAGCAGCTCGGCGGACAGGGAGGGGAATGAGCAGTTCTTC
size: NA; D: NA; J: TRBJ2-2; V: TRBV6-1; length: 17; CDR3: CASSEAPAPGRSGELFF; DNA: TGTGCCAGCAGTGAAGCGCCCGCCCCGGGTCGATCCGGGGAGCTGTTTTTT
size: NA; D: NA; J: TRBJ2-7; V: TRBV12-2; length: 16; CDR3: CASRLASYGGTYEQYF; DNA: TGTGCAAGTCGCTTAGCGAGTTACGGGGGGACCTACGAGCAGTACTTC
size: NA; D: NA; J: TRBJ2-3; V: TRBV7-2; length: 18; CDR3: CASSLALQGTSYRDTQYF; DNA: TGTGCCAGCAGCTTAGCGCTACAAGGAACTAGTTATAGGGATACGCAGTATTTT
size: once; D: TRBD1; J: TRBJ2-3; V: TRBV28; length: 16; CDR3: CASITPGGKKTDTQYF; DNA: TGTGCCAGCATCACCCCAGGGGGAAAGAAGACAGATACGCAGTATTTT
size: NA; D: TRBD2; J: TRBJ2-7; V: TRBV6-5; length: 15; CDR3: CASSYSSSGSYEQYF; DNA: TGTGCCAGCAGTTACTCCTCAAGCGGGAGCTACGAGCAGTACTTC
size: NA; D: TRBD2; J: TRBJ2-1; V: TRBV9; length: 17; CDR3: CASSVGRGAPSRGEQFF; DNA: TGTGCCAGCAGCGTAGGGCGGGGGGCTCCCTCGCGGGGTGAGCAGTTCTTC
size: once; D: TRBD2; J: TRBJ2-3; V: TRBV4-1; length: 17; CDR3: CASSRRSGGSPTDTQYF; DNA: TGCGCCAGCAGCCGCCGCTCGGGGGGGAGCCCCACAGATACGCAGTATTTT
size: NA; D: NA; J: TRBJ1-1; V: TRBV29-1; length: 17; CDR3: CSVNNLGGFKKNTEAFF; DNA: TGCAGCGTTAATAATCTGGGGGGGTTTAAGAAGAACACTGAAGCTTTCTTT
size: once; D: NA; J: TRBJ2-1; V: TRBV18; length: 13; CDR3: CASSVAVYNEQFF; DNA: TGTGCCAGCTCAGTGGCAGTTTACAATGAGCAGTTCTTC
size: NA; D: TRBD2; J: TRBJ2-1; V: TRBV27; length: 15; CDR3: CASSSPGLAANEQFF; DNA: TGTGCCAGCAGCTCCCCGGGACTAGCGGCCAATGAGCAGTTCTTC
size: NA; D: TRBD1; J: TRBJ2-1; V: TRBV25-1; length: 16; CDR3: CASSGSDRGRLNEQFF; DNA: TGTGCCAGCAGTGGATCGGACAGGGGGCGTTTAAATGAGCAGTTCTTC
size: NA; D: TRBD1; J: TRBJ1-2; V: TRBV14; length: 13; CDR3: CASSRDRVGGYTF; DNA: TGTGCCAGCAGCCGAGACAGGGTGGGTGGCTACACCTTC
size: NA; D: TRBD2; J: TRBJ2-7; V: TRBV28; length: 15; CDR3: CASSGTSGTSYEQYF; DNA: TGTGCCAGCAGTGGGACTAGCGGGACCTCCTACGAGCAGTACTTC
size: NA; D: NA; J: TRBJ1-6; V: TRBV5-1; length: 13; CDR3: CASSPEGTSPLHF; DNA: TGCGCCAGCAGCCCAGAGGGCACTTCACCCCTCCACTTT
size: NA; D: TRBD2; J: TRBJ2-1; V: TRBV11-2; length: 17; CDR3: CASSLDQREGGGYEQFF; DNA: TGTGCCAGCAGCTTAGACCAGCGGGAGGGCGGGGGGTATGAGCAGTTCTTC
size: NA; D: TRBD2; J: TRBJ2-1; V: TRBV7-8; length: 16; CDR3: CASSSSPGLAGDEQFF; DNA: TGTGCCAGCAGCTCTTCACCGGGACTAGCGGGGGATGAGCAGTTCTTC
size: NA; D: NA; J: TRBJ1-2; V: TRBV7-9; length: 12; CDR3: CASSLENYGYTF; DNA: TGTGCCAGCAGCTTGGAGAACTATGGCTACACCTTC
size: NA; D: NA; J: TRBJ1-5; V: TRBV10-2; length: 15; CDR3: CASSVRDGGNQPQHF; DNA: TGCGCCAGCAGTGTAAGAGACGGAGGCAATCAGCCCCAGCATTTT
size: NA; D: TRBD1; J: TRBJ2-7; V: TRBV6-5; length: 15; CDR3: CASSYFGTGRKEQYF; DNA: TGTGCCAGCAGTTACTTCGGGACAGGGCGAAAAGAGCAGTACTTC
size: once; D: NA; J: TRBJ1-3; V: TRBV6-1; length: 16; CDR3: CASSAVAFRSGNTIYF; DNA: TGTGCCAGCAGTGCGGTCGCATTCCGCTCTGGAAACACCATATATTTT
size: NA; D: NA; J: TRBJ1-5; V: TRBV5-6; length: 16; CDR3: CASSFRRGASNQPQHF; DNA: TGTGCCAGCAGCTTCCGCAGAGGCGCCAGCAATCAGCCCCAGCATTTT
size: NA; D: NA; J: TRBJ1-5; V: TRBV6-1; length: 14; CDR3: CASRSFNGNQPQHF; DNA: TGTGCCAGCAGGTCATTTAACGGGAATCAGCCCCAGCATTTT
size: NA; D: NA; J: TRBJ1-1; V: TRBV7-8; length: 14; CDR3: CASSVARVNTEAFF; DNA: TGTGCCAGCAGCGTAGCCAGGGTGAACACTGAAGCTTTCTTT
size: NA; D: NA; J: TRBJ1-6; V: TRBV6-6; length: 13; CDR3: CASSYLYGSPLHF; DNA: TGTGCCAGCAGTTACTTATACGGTTCACCCCTCCACTTT
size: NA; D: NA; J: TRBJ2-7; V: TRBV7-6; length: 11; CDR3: CASSQSSEQYF; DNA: TGTGCCAGCAGCCAAAGTAGCGAGCAGTACTTC
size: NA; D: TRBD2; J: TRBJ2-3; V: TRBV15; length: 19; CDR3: CATSRSGLAGGVLSDTQYF; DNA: TGTGCCACCAGCAGATCGGGACTAGCGGGAGGAGTTTTGTCAGATACGCAGTATTTT